The present TCR beta chain was sequenced within a study of blood T cell repertoires in COVID-19. Only in-frame clones appear in the TCRdb table, and some are missing; sequencing was by immunoSEQ multiplex PCR. Here the sample spans approximately 52,000 clones, about 88% being singletons. With 1 base removed from V and 2 bases from J, the gap between germline ends came to 9 bases. The CDR3 is made up of 15 amino acids. Germline CDR1 reads SGHTA; CDR2 reads FQGNSA. By sample fraction, this clone is large (0.1 to 1%). The chain uses TRBV7-2 and TRBJ1-5; D is uncertain. The clonotype originates from a human donor with active COVID-19. The donor label of this sample is uncertain. Sample: peripheral blood. The chain's CDR3 is CASSLGDVGNQPQHF. CDR3 DNA sequence: TGTGCCAGCAGCTTAGGAGATGTAGGCAATCAGCCCCAGCATTTT.